The entry below gives a single TCR beta chain sequence along with its context. Its target is not known. The data are from a study of OX40 agonist ivuxolimab in advanced cancers. The overall study: Dose-escalation patients were diagnosed with hepatocellular carcinoma, melanoma, renal cell cancer or head and neck cancer.

Trimming removed 7 bases from V and 3 bases from J; junction bases left unmatched: 5. The germline V gene has CDR1 SNHLY and CDR2 FYNNEI. CDR3 length: 13 amino acids. Study-level results: Among some nonresponders, normalized T-cell clonal expansion was also low. Among patients with partial responses at 0.1-3.0 mg/kg, clonal expansion was among the lowest.

TCRdb keeps only in-frame clones here, not all; method: immunoSEQ multiplex PCR. The sample consists of about 33,000 clones, around 80% of them appearing once. The rearrangement joins TRBV2 to TRBJ1-1, with 7 bases identical to TRBD1. This clonotype was obtained from an adult with an advanced solid tumor such as melanoma, head and neck, liver or kidney cancer. The specimen was CD4+ or CD8+ T cells sorted from blood, collected in a trial of the OX40 agonist ivuxolimab. Here the CDR3 reads CASTPDRDTEAFF. The CDR3 region has the DNA TGTGCCAGCACCCCAGACAGGGACACTGAAGCTTTCTTT.